Sequencing of this TCR beta chain was carried out in a study of cytomegalovirus exposure and HLA in healthy donors. Whole-study context: Most genotyped donors, 65% to 90% of around 370, had Caucasian-associated genetic ancestry.

The study ran its PCR with 60 Vbeta and 13 Jbeta primers. Data came from immunoSEQ multiplex PCR; TCRdb stores just in-frame clones and leaves some out. The sample records some 120,000 clones, roughly 78% being singletons. Overall study results and limits: Later examination showed HLA-associated TCR beta chains had greater clonal expansion than equally common others. Under in vitro conditions, a few CMV-associated chains were confirmed as specific for CMV antigens. Data from an earlier analysis indicated that most TCR beta V segments were productive either about 87% or about 30% of the time.

V lost 5 bases and J lost 5, with 7 bases in between. Looked up from germline, CDR1 is MNHEY and CDR2 is SMNVEV (reference sequence). The CDR3 has 12 amino acids. In its sample, this clone was seen a few times. Its antigen is unidentified. The chain has TRBV27 and TRBJ1-5; maybe TRBD1 (5 bases). Sequencing was done on a sample of PBMCs. This sequence was found in a young man in good health and CMV-seronegative. CDR3 region: CASSEQDQPQHF. The DNA of the CDR3 is TGTGCCAGCAGTGAACAGGATCAGCCCCAGCATTTT.